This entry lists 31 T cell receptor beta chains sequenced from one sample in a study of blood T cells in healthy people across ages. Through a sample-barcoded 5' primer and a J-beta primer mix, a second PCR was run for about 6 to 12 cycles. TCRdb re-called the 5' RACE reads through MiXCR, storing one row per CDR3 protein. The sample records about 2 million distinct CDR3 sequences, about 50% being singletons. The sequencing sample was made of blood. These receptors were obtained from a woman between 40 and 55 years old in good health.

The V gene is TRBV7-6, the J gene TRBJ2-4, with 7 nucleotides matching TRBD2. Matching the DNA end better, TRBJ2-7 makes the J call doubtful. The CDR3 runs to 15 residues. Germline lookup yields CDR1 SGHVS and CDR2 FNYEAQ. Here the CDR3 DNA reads TGTGCCAGCAGCCTCGCTAGCGGACAATTCTACGAGCAGTACTTC. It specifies CASSLASGQFYEQYF.

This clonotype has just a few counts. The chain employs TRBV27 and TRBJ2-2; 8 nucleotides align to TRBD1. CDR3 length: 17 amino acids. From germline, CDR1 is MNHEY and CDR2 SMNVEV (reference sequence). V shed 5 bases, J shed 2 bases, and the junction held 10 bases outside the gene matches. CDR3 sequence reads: CASSPRSGGTNTGELFF. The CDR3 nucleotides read TGTGCCAGCAGTCCCCGGTCAGGGGGCACTAACACCGGGGAGCTGTTTTTT.

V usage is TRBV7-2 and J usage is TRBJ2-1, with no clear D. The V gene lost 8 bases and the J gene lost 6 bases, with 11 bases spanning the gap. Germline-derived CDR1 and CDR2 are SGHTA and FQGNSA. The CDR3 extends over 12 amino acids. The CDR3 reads CASGTYSNEQFF. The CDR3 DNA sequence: TGTGCCAGCGGAACTTACAGCAATGAGCAGTTCTTC.

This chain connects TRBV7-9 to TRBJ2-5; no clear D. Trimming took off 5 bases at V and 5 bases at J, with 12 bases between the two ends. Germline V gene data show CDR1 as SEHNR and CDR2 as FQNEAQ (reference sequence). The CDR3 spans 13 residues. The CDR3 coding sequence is TGTGCCAGCAGCCCGAGTTCGGTCGAGACCCAGTACTTC. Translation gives CASSPSSVETQYF.

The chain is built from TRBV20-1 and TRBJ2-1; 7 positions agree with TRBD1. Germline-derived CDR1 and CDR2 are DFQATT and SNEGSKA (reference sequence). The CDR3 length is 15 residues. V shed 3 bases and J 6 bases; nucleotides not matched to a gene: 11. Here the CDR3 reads CSASRGRGQSNEQFF. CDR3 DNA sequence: TGCAGTGCTAGCCGGGGTAGGGGGCAAAGCAATGAGCAGTTCTTC.

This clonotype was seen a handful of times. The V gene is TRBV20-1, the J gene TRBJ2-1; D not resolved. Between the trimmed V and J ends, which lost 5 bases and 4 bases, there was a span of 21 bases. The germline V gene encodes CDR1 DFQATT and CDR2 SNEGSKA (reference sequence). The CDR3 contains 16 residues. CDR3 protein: CSASDPAVPPYNEQFF. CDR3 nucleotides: TGCAGTGCTTCGGACCCTGCTGTTCCACCTTACAATGAGCAGTTCTTC.

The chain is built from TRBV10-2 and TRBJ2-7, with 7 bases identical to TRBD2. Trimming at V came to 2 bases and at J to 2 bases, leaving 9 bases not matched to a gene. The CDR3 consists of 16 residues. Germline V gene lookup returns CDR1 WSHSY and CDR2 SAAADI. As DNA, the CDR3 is TGCGCCAGCAGTGAGAGTGCGGGGGAGGGCACCTACGAGCAGTACTTC. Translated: CASSESAGEGTYEQYF.

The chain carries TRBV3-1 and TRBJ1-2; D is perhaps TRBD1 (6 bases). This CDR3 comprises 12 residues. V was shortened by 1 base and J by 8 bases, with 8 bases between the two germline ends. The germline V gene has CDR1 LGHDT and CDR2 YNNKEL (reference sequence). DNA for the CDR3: TGTGCCAGCAGCCAAGTACAGGGAGGCTACACCTTC. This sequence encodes CASSQVQGGYTF.

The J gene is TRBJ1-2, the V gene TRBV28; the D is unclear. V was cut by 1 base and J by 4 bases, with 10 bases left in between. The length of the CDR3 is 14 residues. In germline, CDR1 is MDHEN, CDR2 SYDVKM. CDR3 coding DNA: TGTGCCAGCAGTTTATTCGGGGAAGGCTATGGCTACACCTTC. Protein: CASSLFGEGYGYTF.

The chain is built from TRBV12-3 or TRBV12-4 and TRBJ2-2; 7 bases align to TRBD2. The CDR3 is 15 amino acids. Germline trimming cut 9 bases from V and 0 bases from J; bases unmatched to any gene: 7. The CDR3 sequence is CASFGGETNTGELFF. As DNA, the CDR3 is TGTGCCAGTTTTGGGGGGGAGACGAACACCGGGGAGCTGTTTTTT.

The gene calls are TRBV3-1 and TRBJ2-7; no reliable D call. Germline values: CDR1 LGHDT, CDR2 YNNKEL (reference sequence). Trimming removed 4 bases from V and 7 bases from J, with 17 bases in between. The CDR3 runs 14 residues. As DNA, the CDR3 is TGTGCCAGCAGCCGAACCGCTCGCTCTGGTGAGCAGTACTTC. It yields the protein CASSRTARSGEQYF.

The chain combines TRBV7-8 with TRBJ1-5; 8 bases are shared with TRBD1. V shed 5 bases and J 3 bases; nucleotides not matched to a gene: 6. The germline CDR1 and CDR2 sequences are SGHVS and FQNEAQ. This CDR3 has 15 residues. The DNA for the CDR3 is TGTGCCAGCAGCCCGGACAGGGTGGCCAATCAGCCCCAGCATTTT. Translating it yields CASSPDRVANQPQHF.

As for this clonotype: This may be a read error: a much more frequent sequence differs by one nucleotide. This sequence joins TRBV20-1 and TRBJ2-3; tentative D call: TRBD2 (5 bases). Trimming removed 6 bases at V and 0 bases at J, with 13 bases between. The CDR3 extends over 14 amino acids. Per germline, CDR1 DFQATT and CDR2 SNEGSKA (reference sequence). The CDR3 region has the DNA TGCAGTGCCTGGACTTGTTCTAGCACAGATACGCAGTATTTT. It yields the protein CSAWTCSSTDTQYF.

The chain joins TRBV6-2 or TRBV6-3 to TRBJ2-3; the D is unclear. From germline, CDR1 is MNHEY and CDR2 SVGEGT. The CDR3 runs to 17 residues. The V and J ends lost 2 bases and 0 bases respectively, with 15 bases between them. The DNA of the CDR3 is TGTGCCAGCAGTTACGACCTTACAGAGACTAGCACAGATACGCAGTATTTT. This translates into CASSYDLTETSTDTQYF.

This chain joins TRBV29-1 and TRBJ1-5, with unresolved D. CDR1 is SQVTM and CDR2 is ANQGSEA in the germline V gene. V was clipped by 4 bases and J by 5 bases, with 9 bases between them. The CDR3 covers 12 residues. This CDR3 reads CSVGSGDQPQHF. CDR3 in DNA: TGCAGCGTTGGATCCGGGGATCAGCCCCAGCATTTT.

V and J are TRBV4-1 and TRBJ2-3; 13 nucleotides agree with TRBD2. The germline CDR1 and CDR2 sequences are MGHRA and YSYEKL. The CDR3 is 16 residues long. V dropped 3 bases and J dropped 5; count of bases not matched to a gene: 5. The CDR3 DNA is TGCGCCAGCAGCCACTCGACTAGCGGGGGGAAAGATACGCAGTATTTT. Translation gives CASSHSTSGGKDTQYF.

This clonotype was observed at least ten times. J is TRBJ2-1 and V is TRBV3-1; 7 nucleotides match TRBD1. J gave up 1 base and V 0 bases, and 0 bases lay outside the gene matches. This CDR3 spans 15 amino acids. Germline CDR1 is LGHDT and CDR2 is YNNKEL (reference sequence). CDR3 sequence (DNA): TGTGCCAGCAGCCAAGACAGGGGGTCCTACAATGAGCAGTTCTTC. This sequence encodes CASSQDRGSYNEQFF.

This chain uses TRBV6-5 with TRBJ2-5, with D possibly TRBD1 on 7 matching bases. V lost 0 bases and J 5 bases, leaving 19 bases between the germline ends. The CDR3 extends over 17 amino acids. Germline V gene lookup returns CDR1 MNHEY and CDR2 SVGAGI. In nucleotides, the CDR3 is TGTGCCAGCAGTTACTCGGAGGGGGCCGGGGCGCGGGAGACCCAGTACTTC. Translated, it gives CASSYSEGAGARETQYF.

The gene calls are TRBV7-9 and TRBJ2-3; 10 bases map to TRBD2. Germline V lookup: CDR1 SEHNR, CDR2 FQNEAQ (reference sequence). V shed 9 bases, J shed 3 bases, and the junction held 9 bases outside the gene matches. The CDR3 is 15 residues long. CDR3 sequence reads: CASEIGAGGTDTQYF. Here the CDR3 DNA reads TGTGCCAGTGAAATAGGAGCGGGGGGGACAGATACGCAGTATTTT.

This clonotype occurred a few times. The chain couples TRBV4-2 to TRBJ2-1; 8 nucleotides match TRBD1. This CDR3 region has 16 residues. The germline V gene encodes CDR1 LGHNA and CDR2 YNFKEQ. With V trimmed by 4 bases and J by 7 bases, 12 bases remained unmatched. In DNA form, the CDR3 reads TGTGCCAGCAGCCCGGGCGACAGGGGTGATATGAATGAGCAGTTCTTC. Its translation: CASSPGDRGDMNEQFF.

The CDR3 reads CSASPPGQESYEQYF. The CDR3 nucleotides are TGCAGTGCTAGCCCCCCGGGACAGGAGTCCTACGAGCAGTACTTC. V usage is TRBV20-1 and J usage is TRBJ2-7, with 8 positions matching TRBD1. This CDR3 contains 15 residues. Trimming removed 3 bases from V and 1 base from J; junction bases left unmatched: 8. Looked up from germline, CDR1 is DFQATT and CDR2 is SNEGSKA (reference sequence).

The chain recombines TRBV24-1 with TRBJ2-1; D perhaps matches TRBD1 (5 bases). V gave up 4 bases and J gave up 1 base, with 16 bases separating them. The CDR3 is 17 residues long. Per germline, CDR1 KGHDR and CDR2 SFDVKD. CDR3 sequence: CATSDPSGAGSYNEQFF. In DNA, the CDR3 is TGTGCCACCAGTGACCCTTCCGGAGCAGGGTCCTACAATGAGCAGTTCTTC.

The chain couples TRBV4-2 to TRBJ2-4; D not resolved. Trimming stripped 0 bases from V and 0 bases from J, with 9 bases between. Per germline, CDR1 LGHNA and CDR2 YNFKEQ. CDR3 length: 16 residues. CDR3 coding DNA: TGTGCCAGCAGCCAAGAGGCAGCTCTAGCCAAAAACATTCAGTACTTC. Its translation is CASSQEAALAKNIQYF.

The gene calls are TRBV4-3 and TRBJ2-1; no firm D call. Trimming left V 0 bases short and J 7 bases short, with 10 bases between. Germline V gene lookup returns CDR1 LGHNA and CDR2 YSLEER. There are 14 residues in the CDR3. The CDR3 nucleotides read TGCGCCAGCAGCCAAGAGGCCTCCGGGAATGAGCAGTTCTTC. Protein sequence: CASSQEASGNEQFF.

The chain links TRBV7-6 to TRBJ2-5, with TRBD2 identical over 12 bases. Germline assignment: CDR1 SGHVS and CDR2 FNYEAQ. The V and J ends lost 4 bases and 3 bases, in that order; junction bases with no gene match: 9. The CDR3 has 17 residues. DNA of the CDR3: TGTGCCAGCAGCTCAAACCGACTAGCGGGGGCCAAAGAGACCCAGTACTTC. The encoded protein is CASSSNRLAGAKETQYF.

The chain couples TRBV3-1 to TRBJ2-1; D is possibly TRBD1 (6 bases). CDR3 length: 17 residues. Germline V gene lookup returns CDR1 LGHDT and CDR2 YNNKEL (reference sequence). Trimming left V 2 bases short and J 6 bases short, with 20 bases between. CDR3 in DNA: TGTGCCAGCAGCCAACCGAGCAGGGGCCGGTTTCTCAATGAGCAGTTCTTC. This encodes CASSQPSRGRFLNEQFF.

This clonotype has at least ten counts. CDR3 DNA sequence: TGTGCCATCAGTGAGTCGTTGGGGGAGGAGACCCAGTACTTC. Translation: CAISESLGEETQYF. The chain employs TRBV10-3 and TRBJ2-5; D might be TRBD1 or TRBD2, each matching 5 bases. This CDR3 contains 14 residues. The germline gives CDR1 ENHRY, CDR2 SYGVKD. Trimming left V 0 bases short and J 5 bases short, with 10 bases between.

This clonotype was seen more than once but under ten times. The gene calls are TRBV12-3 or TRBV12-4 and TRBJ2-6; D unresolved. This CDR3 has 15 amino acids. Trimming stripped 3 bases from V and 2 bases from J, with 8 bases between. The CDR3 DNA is TGTGCCAGCAGTTTGGGGAAGACTGGGGCCAACGTCCTGACTTTC. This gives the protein CASSLGKTGANVLTF.

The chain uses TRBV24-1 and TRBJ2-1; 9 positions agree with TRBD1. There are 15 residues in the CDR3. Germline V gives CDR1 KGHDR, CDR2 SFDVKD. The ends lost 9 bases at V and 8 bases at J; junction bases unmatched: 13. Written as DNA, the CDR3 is TGTGCCACCTGTACGGACAGGGGAGGCAATTATGAGCAGTTCTTC. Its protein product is CATCTDRGGNYEQFF.

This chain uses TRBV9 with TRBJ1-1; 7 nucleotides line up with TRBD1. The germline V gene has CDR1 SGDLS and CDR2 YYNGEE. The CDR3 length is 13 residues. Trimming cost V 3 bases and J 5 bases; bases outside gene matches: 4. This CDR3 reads CASSAQGWTEAFF. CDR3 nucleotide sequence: TGTGCCAGCAGCGCACAGGGGTGGACTGAAGCTTTCTTT.

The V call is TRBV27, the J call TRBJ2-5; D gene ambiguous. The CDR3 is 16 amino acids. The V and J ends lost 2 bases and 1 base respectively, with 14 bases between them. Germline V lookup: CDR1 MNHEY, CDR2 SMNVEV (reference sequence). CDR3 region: CASSLIPELPQETQYF. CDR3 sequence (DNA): TGTGCCAGCAGTTTAATCCCAGAGCTTCCCCAAGAGACCCAGTACTTC.